A selection of T cell receptor beta chains follows, all from one sample in a study of CD8+ T cells in alopecia areata. The repertoire was sequenced with immunoSEQ multiplex PCR; TCRdb's copy has only in-frame clones and lacks some. The table has 150,000 to 200,000 clones, 55% to 75% seen once. The source was CD4+ T cells sorted from blood, collected at week 4, from a patient treated with tofacitinib. Source of these receptors: a human donor with alopecia areata. The CDR3 runs from the conserved cysteine through the conserved F or W. The D gene is left open where the match is weak. Clone size is stated in some rows and not others, as once, few, many or a class when expanded.

clone_size	j_call	v_call	d_call	cdr3_length	cdr3_nt	cdr3_aa
.	TRBJ2-1	TRBV14	.	16	TGTGCCAGCACCGACAAGGGGGGTCTTATCTACAATGAGCAGTTCTTC	CASTDKGGLIYNEQFF
few	TRBJ2-1	TRBV4-2	TRBD2	13	TGTGCCAGCAGTCGGGAGGGATACAATGAGCAGTTCTTC	CASSREGYNEQFF
.	TRBJ2-5	TRBV29-1	.	11	TGCAGCTCCAAGGTCACGGAGACCCAGTACTTC	CSSKVTETQYF
.	TRBJ1-2	TRBV27	.	13	TGTGCCAGCAGTTGGGGCAGGGACTATGGCTACACCTTC	CASSWGRDYGYTF
.	TRBJ2-7	TRBV19	.	16	TGTGCCAGTAGTACCCAGTGGGGTCCCCGAACGTACGAGCAGTACTTC	CASSTQWGPRTYEQYF
.	TRBJ1-2	TRBV6-5	.	14	TGTGCCAGCAGTGACTTGGGTGGGGTCTATGGCTACACCTTC	CASSDLGGVYGYTF
.	TRBJ1-1	TRBV29-1	.	14	TGCAGCGTTGAGATACAGGCCTTTGGTGCTGAAGCTTTCTTT	CSVEIQAFGAEAFF
.	TRBJ2-3	TRBV7-2	TRBD1	14	TGTGCCAGCAGCTTAGGACAGGGGGCGTATACGCAGTATTTT	CASSLGQGAYTQYF
.	TRBJ2-2	TRBV30	.	11	TGTGCCTGGAGCCCCTTCGGGGAGCTGTTTTTT	CAWSPFGELFF
few	TRBJ2-5	TRBV14	.	15	TGTGCCAGCAGCCAAGATGGGGCGACGGGCGAGACCCAGTACTTC	CASSQDGATGETQYF
.	TRBJ1-1	TRBV29-1	.	14	TGCAGCGTTGAAAAGGTCGGGTCAAACACTGAAGCTTTCTTT	CSVEKVGSNTEAFF
.	TRBJ1-2	TRBV27	.	13	TGTGCCACCAAGGGGGTGACAGCAGCTGGCTACACCTTC	CATKGVTAAGYTF
.	TRBJ2-3	TRBV7-3	.	15	TGTGCCAGCAGCCTCTCTGGGGGGGCCGGAGATACGCAGTATTTT	CASSLSGGAGDTQYF
.	TRBJ1-5	TRBV19	TRBD1	13	TGTGCCAGTAGCTCGGCAGGGGGTCAGCCCCAGCATTTT	CASSSAGGQPQHF
.	TRBJ1-1	TRBV7-9	.	9	TGTGCCAGCAGCCCCGAAGCTTTCTTT	CASSPEAFF
.	TRBJ1-6	TRBV30	.	17	TGTGCCTGGAGTCGAACCGGGCCCATCGTGAGGAATTCACCCCTCCACTTT	CAWSRTGPIVRNSPLHF
.	TRBJ1-6	TRBV27	.	14	TGTGCCAGCGGTAGGAGGGCGGGCGTTCCACCCCTCCACTTT	CASGRRAGVPPLHF
.	TRBJ1-4	TRBV7-2	TRBD1	14	TGTGCCAGCAGCCGACAGGGGAGGGATGAAAAACTGTTTTTT	CASSRQGRDEKLFF
.	TRBJ1-2	TRBV15	TRBD1	14	TGTGCCACCAGCACCGTGGACAGGGCTGGTGGCTACACCTTC	CATSTVDRAGGYTF
.	TRBJ2-5	TRBV20-1	.	10	TGCAGTGCCCTTCAAGAGACCCAGTACTTC	CSALQETQYF
.	TRBJ1-1	TRBV5-1	.	14	TGCGCCAGCAGCTTGGATTTTTCGTACACTGAAGCTTTCTTT	CASSLDFSYTEAFF
.	TRBJ2-2	TRBV7-3	TRBD2	13	TGTGCCAGCTCCGGGGGGGCCACCGGGGAGCTGTTTTTT	CASSGGATGELFF
.	TRBJ2-5	TRBV15	TRBD2	16	TGTGCCACCAGCAGAGATGTGTCGGGGGGAAGAGAGACCCAGTACTTC	CATSRDVSGGRETQYF
.	TRBJ2-1	TRBV27	.	13	TGTGCCAGCAGTGCGACCCGGGTCAATGAGCAGTTCTTC	CASSATRVNEQFF
.	TRBJ1-5	TRBV30	.	12	TGTGCCTGGAGTGGGGGGGCTCAGCCCCAGCATTTT	CAWSGGAQPQHF
.	TRBJ1-2	TRBV5-1	TRBD1	15	TGCGCCAGCAGCTTGGTAACCGGGACAGGAGATGGCTACACCTTC	CASSLVTGTGDGYTF
.	TRBJ2-7	TRBV6-5	TRBD1	15	TGTGCCAGCAGTTACCCGAACAGGGGATCCTACGAGCAGTACTTC	CASSYPNRGSYEQYF
.	TRBJ1-3	TRBV30	.	14	TGTGCTTCGACTTCCCGTGGAGGGGGAAACACCATATATTTT	CASTSRGGGNTIYF
.	TRBJ2-2	TRBV29-1	.	12	TGCAGCGTTGGGCCCAACACCGGGGAGCTGTTTTTT	CSVGPNTGELFF
many	TRBJ2-1	TRBV5-1	.	12	TGCGCCAGCAGCTTGGACTACAATGAGCAGTTCTTC	CASSLDYNEQFF
once	TRBJ2-1	TRBV14	.	13	TGTGCCAGCAGCCAATTCAGGGACGGTGAGCAGTTCTTC	CASSQFRDGEQFF
few	TRBJ2-7	TRBV7-2	.	14	TGTGCCAGCAGCTTAAGCAGGAACTCCTACGAGCAGTACTTC	CASSLSRNSYEQYF
.	TRBJ1-4	TRBV2	.	13	TGTGCCAGCAAAAGGGGCGCAGAAGAAAAACTGTTTTTT	CASKRGAEEKLFF
few	TRBJ1-1	TRBV27	TRBD1	13	TGTGCCAGCAGTTCACAGGGGAGGACTGAAGCTTTCTTT	CASSSQGRTEAFF
.	TRBJ2-1	TRBV30	.	14	TGTGCCTGGAGGACTTGGGGGGGCAGGAATGAGCAGTTCTTC	CAWRTWGGRNEQFF
few	TRBJ2-1	TRBV30	TRBD2	15	TGTGCCTGGAGTGTATTAGCGGGACCTTACAATGAGCAGTTCTTC	CAWSVLAGPYNEQFF
.	TRBJ1-6	TRBV10-3	.	14	TGTGCCATCAGTGAGTCAACAGGCAATTCACCCCTCCACTTT	CAISESTGNSPLHF